This T cell receptor (beta chain) was observed in a study of vaccination and CD4 T cells after COVID-19. Study-wide background: Convalescent patients gave post-COVID blood a median about 100 days post-diagnosis, range 35 to 161. Ranging from 14 to 241, the interval between dose two and post-vaccine sampling had a median of 72 days.

CDR3 length: 18 residues. Trimming at V came to 0 bases and at J to 1 base, leaving 11 bases not matched to a gene. From germline, CDR1 is DFQATT and CDR2 SNEGSKA (reference sequence). Regarding treatment: roughly 10-day PBMC culture with coronavirus spike peptide pools or control peptides (ViraFEST assay). Collection of the unexposed donor's CD4+ T cells took place before the COVID-19 pandemic (2011-2018). Details on this clonotype: What it recognizes is unknown.

Cultured CD4+ T-cell DNA underwent Oncomine TCR Beta short-read sequencing. It was cultured CD4+ T cells from which genomic DNA was extracted. One entry per CDR3 protein results from TCRdb running MiXCR on the PCR reads. The sample holds 9,000 to 9,500 distinct CDR3 sequences; around 50% are singletons and the top ten take 24%. The chain is built from TRBV20-1 and TRBJ2-1; TRBD2 agrees at 8 bases. The origin of this receptor is a human donor in good health. Sequencing was carried out using CD4+ T cells from blood, cultured in vitro. The CDR3 sequence is CSARDQVSGSRSYNEQFF. Written as DNA, the CDR3 is TGCAGTGCTAGAGATCAAGTGAGCGGGAGCAGGTCCTACAATGAGCAGTTCTTC.